The next 3 T cell receptor beta chains were all read from a single sample in a study of chemoradiotherapy in HPV16-positive cancers. The repertoire was sequenced with immunoSEQ multiplex PCR; TCRdb's copy has only in-frame clones and lacks some. This table holds around 53,000 clones, about 88% found once. Sequencing was performed on blood, taken from a patient who underwent chemoradiotherapy. Receptors originate from a human donor with HPV-associated anogenital cancer.

The rearrangement uses TRBV7-2 and TRBJ1-2, with a weak D call TRBD1 (6 bases). Germline V lookup: CDR1 SGHTA, CDR2 FQGNSA. This CDR3 comprises 16 residues. The V end lost 5 bases, the J end lost 4 bases, and 20 bases lay between the germline ends. The CDR3, as DNA: TGTGCCAGCAGCGGGGGACGGGGACACCTGAGCTATGGCTACACCTTC. Its translation is CASSGGRGHLSYGYTF.

J is TRBJ1-1 and V is TRBV11-3, with a tentative D call TRBD1 (6 bases). The CDR3 totals 13 residues. V lost 5 bases, J lost 3 bases, and 10 bases lay in between. Germline loops: CDR1 SGHNT, CDR2 YENEEA. In nucleotides, the CDR3 is TGTGCCAGCAGCCTGAGGGGGGACACTGAAGCTTTCTTT. It is translated as CASSLRGDTEAFF.

The chain is built from TRBV6-6 and TRBJ2-1; 13 bases fit TRBD2. This CDR3 contains 14 residues. V dropped 5 bases and J dropped 10; count of bases not matched to a gene: 5. Germline V gene lookup returns CDR1 MNHNY and CDR2 SVGAGI (reference sequence). Here the CDR3 reads CASSLLAGGTEQFF. DNA of the CDR3: TGTGCCAGCAGTCTACTAGCGGGGGGGACGGAGCAGTTCTTC.